These 21 T cell receptor beta chains share one sample of origin, sequenced in a study of read filtering for tumor transcriptome and immune sequencing. From around 440 ng of RNA, a library with molecular barcoded alpha/delta and beta/gamma adaptors was made. TCRdb passed the reads through MiXCR, listing each CDR3 protein once. Of roughly 90,000 distinct CDR3 sequences detected, around a fifth appear once; the ten largest clones hold 11%. What was sequenced was a population of CD138-negative cells sorted from bone marrow. The receptors come from a donor over 35 with multiple myeloma.

The chain is built from TRBV5-1 and TRBJ2-5, with 10 bases lining up with TRBD2. CDR1 is SGHRS, CDR2 YFSETQ, per germline. The CDR3 runs to 15 residues. V was clipped by 1 base and J by 5 bases; unmatched bases: 5. The CDR3 region is CASSLSGGARETQYF. CDR3 in DNA: TGCGCCAGCAGCTTGAGCGGGGGGGCCAGGGAGACCCAGTACTTC. The full variable domain, with the rest looked up from reference TRBV5-1 and TRBJ2-5, is KAGVTQTPRYLIKTRGQQVTLSCSPISGHRSVSWYQQTPGQGLQFLFEYFSETQRNKGNFPGRFSGRQFSNSRSEMNVSTLELGDSALYLCASSLSGGARETQYFGPGTRLLVL.

This clonotype appeared many times. This rearrangement joins TRBV7-6 to TRBJ2-2; D call uncertain. There are 13 residues in the CDR3. The V end lost 4 bases, the J end lost 2 bases, and 5 bases lay between the germline ends. Germline V CDR1 and CDR2: SGHVS, FNYEAQ. The CDR3 DNA follows: TGTGCCAGCAGCTCCTCAAACACCGGGGAGCTGTTTTTT. As protein: CASSSSNTGELFF. The whole variable domain, filled in from reference TRBV7-6 and TRBJ2-2, reads GAGVSQSPRYKVTKRGQDVALRCDPISGHVSLYWYRQALGQGPEFLTYFNYEAQQDKSGLPNDRFSAERPEGSISTLTIQRTEQRDSAMYRCASSSSNTGELFFGEGSRLTVL.

The chain has TRBV24-1 and TRBJ2-3, with TRBD1 as a possible D gene (6 bases). Per germline, CDR1 KGHDR and CDR2 SFDVKD. The V end lost 10 bases, the J end lost 2 bases, and 12 bases lay between the germline ends. The CDR3 consists of 13 residues. The CDR3 sequence is CATNGQHTDTQYF. The CDR3 DNA sequence: TGTGCCACTAACGGACAGCACACAGATACGCAGTATTTT.

This clonotype rates as medium-sized. The rearrangement uses TRBV5-1 and TRBJ1-6; 7 bases map to TRBD1. Germline V CDR1 and CDR2: SGHRS, YFSETQ. With V trimmed by 3 bases and J by 8 bases, 5 bases remained unmatched. This CDR3 spans 14 amino acids. The chain's CDR3 is CASSWGQNHSPLHF. In DNA form, the CDR3 reads TGCGCCAGCAGCTGGGGACAGAACCATTCACCCCTCCACTTT.

This clonotype was recorded at least ten times. The chain uses TRBV12-5 and TRBJ2-3; 11 nucleotides align to TRBD1. Germline values: CDR1 LGHNT, CDR2 FRNRAP. V gave up 5 bases and J gave up 5 bases; unmatched junction bases: 9. The length of the CDR3 is 16 residues. The CDR3 protein is CASGGGQGDFEDTQYF. In DNA form, the CDR3 reads TGTGCTAGTGGTGGGGGACAGGGGGACTTTGAAGATACGCAGTATTTT.

This clonotype has at least ten counts. This chain joins TRBV11-2 and TRBJ2-2, with 11 bases identical to TRBD2. The CDR3 extends over 16 amino acids. Germline V gene sequence: CDR1 SGHAT, CDR2 FQNNGV. Trimming took 2 bases from V and 7 from J; bases not matched to a gene: 6. The CDR3 DNA reads as TGTGCCAGCAGCTTATTTCCTAGCGGGGGGATCGGGGAGCTGTTTTTT. Encoded protein: CASSLFPSGGIGELFF.

This clonotype showed up many times. The V and J genes are TRBV9 and TRBJ1-1; 8 bases are a match to TRBD1. The junction had 0 bases not matched to a gene; V was cut back by 2 bases and J by 0 bases. Germline V gives CDR1 SGDLS, CDR2 YYNGEE. The CDR3 loop spans 14 amino acids. The CDR3 here is CASSVTGVNTEAFF. The DNA of the CDR3 is TGTGCCAGCAGCGTGACAGGGGTGAACACTGAAGCTTTCTTT.

In its sample, this clonotype was seen a few times. A much larger clone differs from this one at a single base, so this may be a read error. J is TRBJ1-1 and V is TRBV29-1, with D hard to call. CDR3 length: 13 amino acids. Per the germline V gene, CDR1 is SQVTM and CDR2 is ANQGSEA. With 7 bases removed from V and 1 base from J, the gap between germline ends came to 13 bases. This CDR3 reads CSAPGRWNTEAFF. DNA for the CDR3: TGCAGCGCCCCTGGGAGGTGGAACACTGAAGCTTTCTTT.

In the case of this clonotype: An end of the junction does not agree with germline; a read error may underlie this. The rearrangement uses TRBV5-8 and TRBJ2-7; D gene unclear. The length of the CDR3 is 14 residues. CDR1 is SGHTS, CDR2 YDEGEE, per germline. CDR3 loop: CASSLAGLSYEQNF. In DNA, the CDR3 is TGTGCCAGCAGCTTGGCGGGCCTCTCCTACGAGCAGAACTTC.

This clonotype was observed many times. In nucleotides, the CDR3 is TGTGCCAGCAGAGAGGGGGGGACCCAAGAGACCCAGTACTTC. Translating gives CASREGGTQETQYF. The V gene is TRBV28, the J gene TRBJ2-5; D is possibly TRBD2 (7 bases). Germline loops: CDR1 MDHEN, CDR2 SYDVKM. There are 14 residues in the CDR3. The V gene lost 6 bases and the J gene lost 1 base, with 12 bases spanning the gap.

A few counts support this clonotype. The CDR3, as DNA: TGCGCCAGCAGCTTGGGTGACAGCCGGTATGGCTACACCTTC. It codes for CASSLGDSRYGYTF. V gene TRBV5-1 combines with J gene TRBJ1-2; D possibly corresponds to TRBD1 (5 bases). Germline V lookup: CDR1 SGHRS, CDR2 YFSETQ. This CDR3 is 14 amino acids long. V lost 0 bases and J 5 bases, leaving 11 bases between the germline ends.

About this clonotype: This may come from a read error, since a much larger clone is one base off. The chain employs TRBV9 and TRBJ1-1; D remains ambiguous. Per germline, CDR1 SGDLS and CDR2 YYNGEE. This CDR3 has 14 residues. CDR3 loop: CASSRAATNIEAFF. The CDR3 DNA reads as TGTGCCAGCAGCAGGGCAGCTACGAACATTGAAGCTTTCTTT.

There are many counts of this clonotype. The gene calls are TRBV5-1 and TRBJ1-1; D gene uncertain. Per the germline V gene, CDR1 is SGHRS and CDR2 is YFSETQ. V lost 3 bases, J lost 3 bases, and 3 bases lay in between. The CDR3 runs 11 residues. In DNA, the CDR3 is TGCGCCAGCAGCTCTGACACTGAAGCTTTCTTT. Protein: CASSSDTEAFF.

For this clonotype: Just one base apart from a much larger clone, this may be a read error. The J gene is TRBJ2-1, the V gene TRBV6-5; no definite D call. V was cut by 2 bases and J by 0 bases, with 5 bases left in between. Looked up from germline, CDR1 is MNHEY and CDR2 is SVGAGI. The CDR3 runs 14 residues. CDR3 DNA: TGTGCCAGCAGTTACGGGGACTCCTACAATGAGCAGTTCTTC. Translating gives CASSYGDSYNEQFF.

In this sample, this clonotype turned up many times. The chain has TRBV29-1 and TRBJ2-5; 8 nucleotides align to TRBD1. There are 13 residues in the CDR3. Germline-derived CDR1 and CDR2 are SQVTM and ANQGSEA. The V and J ends lost 7 bases and 4 bases, in that order; junction bases with no gene match: 8. CDR3 nucleotides: TGCAGCGCAGGGACAGGCCTCGGAGAGACCCAGTACTTC. It encodes CSAGTGLGETQYF.

This clonotype came up many times. The CDR3 DNA follows: TGTGCCAGCAGCCTGGGGACTAGCTTGGGAAATGAGCAGTTCTTC. Amino acid sequence: CASSLGTSLGNEQFF. The chain carries TRBV7-8 and TRBJ2-1; 9 nucleotides line up with TRBD2. Germline values: CDR1 SGHVS, CDR2 FQNEAQ. CDR3 length equals 15 residues. V gave up 5 bases and J gave up 7 bases; unmatched junction bases: 9. Full variable domain (rest looked up from reference TRBV7-8 and TRBJ2-1): GAGVSQSPRYKVAKRGQDVALRCDPISGHVSLFWYQQALGQGPEFLTYFQNEAQLDKSGLPSDRFFAERPEGSVSTLKIQRTQQEDSAVYLCASSLGTSLGNEQFFGPGTRLTVL.

There are many counts of this clonotype. The chain carries TRBV28 and TRBJ1-1, with TRBD1 as a possible D gene (5 bases). This CDR3 region has 13 residues. Germline V CDR1 and CDR2: MDHEN, SYDVKM. The V gene lost 9 bases and the J gene lost 1 base, with 12 bases spanning the gap. CDR3 protein: CASRGVGNTEAFF. DNA of the CDR3: TGTGCCAGTCGAGGGGTTGGGAACACTGAAGCTTTCTTT. Supplemented by reference TRBV28 and TRBJ1-1, the full variable domain reads DVKVTQSSRYLVKRTGEKVFLECVQDMDHENMFWYRQDPGLGLRLIYFSYDVKMKEKGDIPEGYSVSREKKERFSLILESASTNQTSMYLCASRGVGNTEAFFGQGTRLTVV.

The chain couples TRBV14 to TRBJ1-4, with D hard to call. V was pared by 1 base and J by 1 base, with 7 bases between. Germline CDR1 is SGHDN and CDR2 is FVKESK. The CDR3 loop spans 15 amino acids. CDR3 sequence reads: CASSQASGTNEKLFF. The CDR3 region has the DNA TGTGCCAGCAGCCAAGCTTCAGGAACTAATGAAAAACTGTTTTTT. Full variable domain (remainder filled in from reference TRBV14 and TRBJ1-4): EAGVTQFPSHSVIEKGQTVTLRCDPISGHDNLYWYRRVMGKEIKFLLHFVKESKQDESGMPNNRFLAERTGGTYSTLKVQPAELEDSGVYFCASSQASGTNEKLFFGSGTQLSVL.

This clonotype was recorded at least ten times. This rearrangement joins TRBV7-8 to TRBJ1-1; D remains unclear. CDR3 size: 14 residues. The V end lost 5 bases, the J end lost 5 bases, and 15 bases lay between the germline ends. Germline CDR1 SGHVS, CDR2 FQNEAQ. The DNA for the CDR3 is TGTGCCAGCAGCCCCACACTAGAAGGGACTGAAGCTTTCTTT. Residues: CASSPTLEGTEAFF.

The chain uses TRBV5-1 and TRBJ2-7, with D unclear. The CDR3 is 13 residues long. V was clipped by 5 bases and J by 1 base, with 10 bases between them. Germline-derived CDR1 and CDR2 are SGHRS and YFSETQ. CDR3 sequence: CASRSASSYEQYF. CDR3 DNA: TGCGCCAGCAGGAGCGCCAGTTCCTACGAGCAGTACTTC.

This clonotype has at least ten counts. This sequence joins TRBV20-1 and TRBJ1-1; tentative D call: TRBD1 (5 bases). Germline V lookup: CDR1 DFQATT, CDR2 SNEGSKA (reference sequence). This CDR3 has 15 residues. The germline V and J ends were trimmed by 5 bases and 2 bases, with 18 bases remaining between them. CDR3 amino acids: CSAPGAQIGNTEAFF. The CDR3 nucleotides read TGCAGTGCTCCCGGGGCCCAAATCGGAAACACTGAAGCTTTCTTT.